Listed here are 21 T cell receptor beta chains from one sample, sequenced in a study of a mutant IDH1 vaccine in newly diagnosed glioma. Time point indicated: week 23, last vaccination. Mutant IDH1 20-mer peptide, at 300 ug, made up each vaccine dose, with topical imiquimod. Generated by immunoSEQ multiplex PCR, the TCRdb table keeps only in-frame clones and is missing some. The repertoire consists of over 55,000 clones, with approximately 78% occurring once and the leading ten covering about 8.8%. The antigens for these receptors are not known. The sequencing used PBMCs, collected from a glioma patient whose treatment included an IDH1 peptide vaccine. The receptors stem from a middle-aged woman with glioma. Some clones in this sample may be carry-over from other donors' samples.

J is TRBJ1-4 and V is TRBV5-1; no clear D gene. The CDR3 has 12 residues. The germline V gene encodes CDR1 SGHRS and CDR2 YFSETQ. The germline V and J ends were trimmed by 7 bases and 1 base, with 5 bases remaining between them. The CDR3 bases are TGCGCCAGCGGGAGAACTAATGAAAAACTGTTTTTT. Residues: CASGRTNEKLFF.

This clone was counted a single time. The V gene is TRBV6-5, the J gene TRBJ2-7, with TRBD1 matching 8 bases. The CDR3 has 13 residues. Germline V CDR1 and CDR2: MNHEY, SVGAGI. Trimming cost V 4 bases and J 3 bases; bases outside gene matches: 2. CDR3 DNA: TGTGCCAGCAGTTTGACAGGGGACTACGAGCAGTACTTC. It codes for CASSLTGDYEQYF.

This chain uses TRBV6-5 with TRBJ2-7, with D tentatively TRBD1 or TRBD2 (5 bases each). Trimming left V 5 bases short and J 1 base short, with 15 bases between. This CDR3 is 15 amino acids long. Looked up from germline, CDR1 is MNHEY and CDR2 is SVGAGI. The CDR3 DNA reads TGTGCCAGCAGTGTAACGGTGGGGGTTTCCTACGAGCAGTACTTC. This sequence encodes CASSVTVGVSYEQYF.

The V and J genes are TRBV7-9 and TRBJ2-2; TRBD2 agrees at 9 bases. The CDR3 runs to 16 residues. V was pared by 8 bases and J by 0 bases, with 7 bases of the junction left unmatched. CDR1 and CDR2 (germline): SEHNR, FQNEAQ (reference sequence). This CDR3 reads CASPLQRGANTGELFF. The CDR3 region has the DNA TGTGCCAGCCCTCTACAGCGGGGGGCGAACACCGGGGAGCTGTTTTTT. Drawing the rest from reference TRBV7-9 and TRBJ2-2, the complete variable domain is DTGVSQNPRHKITKRGQNVTFRCDPISEHNRLYWYRQTLGQGPEFLTYFQNEAQLEKSRLLSDRFSAERPKGSFSTLEIQRTEQGDSAMYLCASPLQRGANTGELFFGEGSRLTVL.

The chain links TRBV25-1 to TRBJ1-1; a weak D match, TRBD1 (5 bases). Trimming removed 4 bases at V and 5 bases at J, with 20 bases between. CDR1 MGHDK and CDR2 SYGVNS come from the germline V gene. This CDR3 comprises 16 residues. In DNA form, the CDR3 reads TGTGCCAGCAGTGCGCTATCGGGGGGGGAGATTACTGAAGCTTTCTTT. As protein: CASSALSGGEITEAFF.

The chain uses TRBV9 and TRBJ1-6; D gene ambiguous. Germline V gene data show CDR1 as SGDLS and CDR2 as YYNGEE. The CDR3 has 12 residues. With 5 bases removed from V and 10 bases from J, the gap between germline ends came to 10 bases. The CDR3 sequence is CASSDLISPLHF. As DNA, the CDR3 is TGTGCCAGCAGTGATCTTATATCACCCCTCCACTTT.

This chain links TRBV27 with TRBJ1-3; 8 bases line up with TRBD1. CDR3 length equals 15 residues. Looked up from germline, CDR1 is MNHEY and CDR2 is SMNVEV (reference sequence). J gave up 7 bases and V 4 bases, and 9 bases lay outside the gene matches. The CDR3 loop is CASSSIQGVGNTIYF. In DNA form, the CDR3 reads TGTGCCAGCAGTTCCATACAGGGGGTCGGGAACACCATATATTTT.

The chain is built from TRBV7-2 and TRBJ2-1; 10 positions match TRBD2. CDR1 and CDR2 (germline): SGHTA, FQGNSA. This CDR3 spans 13 amino acids. Trimming took 5 bases from V and 10 from J; bases not matched to a gene: 5. This chain's CDR3 is CASSLLLAGEQFF. CDR3 bases: TGTGCCAGCAGCCTCCTACTAGCGGGGGAGCAGTTCTTC.

The V gene is TRBV6-6, the J gene TRBJ2-1; 8 bases match TRBD1. This CDR3 spans 14 amino acids. The trim removed 0 bases at V and 10 bases at J, leaving 5 bases unmatched. Germline lookup yields CDR1 MNHNY and CDR2 SVGAGI (reference sequence). CDR3 bases: TGTGCCAGCAGTTACTCGAGGCAGGGGGCCGAGCAGTTCTTC. The encoded protein is CASSYSRQGAEQFF.

The chain links TRBV6-5 to TRBJ2-7; D not resolved. V was cut by 4 bases and J by 1 base, with 8 bases left in between. CDR1 and CDR2 (germline): MNHEY, SVGAGI. The CDR3 consists of 13 residues. Here the CDR3 DNA reads TGTGCCAGCAGTTTCGACGGATCCTACGAGCAGTACTTC. Protein product: CASSFDGSYEQYF.

The chain recombines TRBV10-2 with TRBJ1-5, with D tentatively TRBD1 (5 bases). Germline-derived CDR1 and CDR2 are WSHSY and SAAADI. This CDR3 spans 15 amino acids. Trimming removed 6 bases from V and 0 bases from J, with 12 bases in between. CDR3: CASSATGYSNQPQHF. The CDR3 DNA reads as TGCGCCAGCAGCGCCACAGGTTATAGCAATCAGCCCCAGCATTTT.

The count of this clone is one. This chain joins TRBV5-1 and TRBJ2-7; tentative D call: TRBD2 (5 bases). Germline CDR1 and CDR2: SGHRS and YFSETQ. Trimming pared 0 bases from V and 5 bases from J, leaving 6 bases between. The CDR3 is made up of 12 amino acids. DNA of the CDR3: TGCGCCAGCAGCTTGGGGAGGCACGAGCAGTACTTC. Translated, it gives CASSLGRHEQYF.

Only a few counts were recorded for this clone. The gene calls are TRBV18 and TRBJ1-1; D is undetermined. The germline CDR1 and CDR2 sequences are KGHSH and LQKENI. The CDR3 has 12 amino acids. Trimming stripped 3 bases from V and 8 bases from J, with 10 bases between. The CDR3 sequence is CASSPRLGEAFF. CDR3 nucleotides: TGTGCCAGCTCACCGAGGTTGGGGGAAGCTTTCTTT.

This chain connects TRBV5-8 to TRBJ1-5; unclear D gene. The CDR3 contains 16 residues. V was pared by 0 bases and J by 0 bases, with 10 bases between. The germline V gene encodes CDR1 SGHTS and CDR2 YDEGEE. The DNA of the CDR3 is TGTGCCAGCAGCTTGGTCGGCAGCTATAGCAATCAGCCCCAGCATTTT. It specifies CASSLVGSYSNQPQHF.

The chain uses TRBV27 and TRBJ2-1; 11 bases match TRBD2. This CDR3 has 15 residues. Trimming at V came to 6 bases and at J to 8 bases, leaving 9 bases not matched to a gene. Germline assignment: CDR1 MNHEY and CDR2 SMNVEV (reference sequence). For the CDR3, the DNA is TGTGCCAGCAGCGGACCGGGACTAGCGGTCTATGAGCAGTTCTTC. Amino acid sequence: CASSGPGLAVYEQFF.

The chain employs TRBV7-9 and TRBJ1-6; a possible D gene is TRBD1 (5 bases). The CDR3 is 14 residues long. Germline V gives CDR1 SEHNR, CDR2 FQNEAQ (reference sequence). V was clipped by 4 bases and J by 9 bases, with 13 bases between them. In nucleotides, the CDR3 is TGTGCCAGCAGCTATGACAGATGGGGTTCACCCCTCCACTTT. Amino acid sequence: CASSYDRWGSPLHF. Filled out from reference TRBV7-9 and TRBJ1-6, the complete variable domain reads DTGVSQNPRHKITKRGQNVTFRCDPISEHNRLYWYRQTLGQGPEFLTYFQNEAQLEKSRLLSDRFSAERPKGSFSTLEIQRTEQGDSAMYLCASSYDRWGSPLHFGNGTRLTVT.

The chain has TRBV7-2 and TRBJ2-1, with unresolved D. The CDR3 is 14 residues long. Per the germline V gene, CDR1 is SGHTA and CDR2 is FQGNSA. V dropped 6 bases and J dropped 10 bases, with 19 bases sitting between them. The DNA for the CDR3 is TGTGCCAGCAGTTTGACTCGTCTCTCGGCGGAGCAGTTCTTC. This gives the protein CASSLTRLSAEQFF.

The rearrangement joins TRBV5-1 to TRBJ1-1; TRBD1 aligns across 7 bases. V dropped 0 bases and J dropped 3; count of bases not matched to a gene: 8. Germline CDR1 SGHRS, CDR2 YFSETQ. The CDR3 consists of 16 residues. CDR3 protein: CASSLAGGGGYTEAFF. Here the CDR3 DNA reads TGCGCCAGCAGCTTGGCAGGCGGAGGGGGCTACACTGAAGCTTTCTTT.

This clone appeared once. This chain joins TRBV19 and TRBJ1-3; 8 bases agree with TRBD1. Trimming cost V 4 bases and J 3 bases; bases outside gene matches: 5. The CDR3 is 15 residues long. Germline CDR1 LNHDA, CDR2 SQIVND (reference sequence). DNA for the CDR3: TGTGCCAGTAGTAACCCCGGACAGGGTGGAAACACCATATATTTT. It encodes CASSNPGQGGNTIYF.

This clone has only a few counts. The chain carries TRBV30 and TRBJ1-6; D perhaps matches TRBD1 (6 bases). Germline CDR1 and CDR2: GTSNPN and SVGIG (reference sequence). The CDR3 consists of 15 residues. V dropped 4 bases and J dropped 7 bases, with 17 bases sitting between them. In nucleotides, the CDR3 is TGTGCCTGGACCGGGACGGGGGCCGAGAATTCACCCCTCCACTTT. It translates to CAWTGTGAENSPLHF.

The chain carries TRBV19 and TRBJ1-5; D remains ambiguous. The germline V gene has CDR1 LNHDA and CDR2 SQIVND (reference sequence). The CDR3 is 13 amino acids. V lost 5 bases and J lost 6, with 11 bases in between. CDR3: CASSVPLGQPQHF. The CDR3 DNA reads TGTGCCAGTAGTGTACCTTTGGGTCAGCCCCAGCATTTT.